The T cell receptor (beta chain) under discussion was sequenced for a study of breast tumors, draining lymph nodes, adjacent tissues. The lymph nodes were axillary draining lymph nodes from breast cancer patients. This clonotype was observed many times. TCRdb reprocessed the multiplex PCR reads with MiXCR, giving one entry per CDR3 protein. Among approximately 150,000 distinct CDR3 sequences listed, around a third were seen once. The material sequenced was axillary lymph node tissue. The source of this sequence is a female donor with breast cancer. Some clones in this sample may be carry-over from other donors' samples.

The CDR3 loop is CASSLAGTSGGTPYQETQYF. The CDR3 DNA is TGCGCCAGCAGCTTGGCTGGGACTAGCGGGGGCACTCCGTACCAAGAGACCCAGTACTTC. The rearrangement uses TRBV5-1 and TRBJ2-5; 14 bases are shared with TRBD2. The CDR3 spans 20 residues. V lost 0 bases and J lost 0; bases outside the gene matches: 10. Per germline, CDR1 SGHRS and CDR2 YFSETQ.